The clone carrying this TCR beta chain showed up just a few times. These data are taken from a study of blood T cell repertoires in COVID-19. At the level of the study: Sites across the United States, Italy and Spain contributed samples from acute and convalescent COVID-19. T cells, B-cell-depleted T cells, or PBMCs supplied cDNA or gDNA.

V lost 5 bases, J lost 5 bases, and 7 bases stayed unmatched. Germline V lookup: CDR1 SGHVS, CDR2 FQNEAQ. This CDR3 is 16 amino acids long. Per the study methods: Estimation of nucleated cell counts relied on the amplification of reference gene primers. Data came from immunoSEQ multiplex PCR; TCRdb stores just in-frame clones and leaves some out. V and J calls and clone size are given by that table; D and trimming were obtained from the DNA. The repertoire holds some 160,000 clones, with more than 75% as singletons. Sequencing was carried out using peripheral blood. This clonotype was obtained from a man aged 50 or older who had recovered from COVID-19. The chain recombines TRBV7-8 with TRBJ2-2; the match to TRBD2 covers 11 bases. CDR3 DNA: TGTGCCAGCAGCCGGTTAGCGGGAGGGATGACCGGGGAGCTGTTTTTT. Its protein is CASSRLAGGMTGELFF. Drawing the rest from reference TRBV7-8 and TRBJ2-2, the complete variable domain is GAGVSQSPRYKVAKRGQDVALRCDPISGHVSLFWYQQALGQGPEFLTYFQNEAQLDKSGLPSDRFFAERPEGSVSTLKIQRTQQEDSAVYLCASSRLAGGMTGELFFGEGSRLTVL.